Listed here are 6 T cell receptor beta chains from one sample, sequenced in a study of Tregs in tolerant kidney transplant recipients. These receptors lack a known antigen. The data were produced by immunoSEQ multiplex PCR, yet TCRdb's version contains in-frame clones alone and is incomplete. This repertoire shows some 15,000 clones, about 61% found once; its top ten account for roughly 3.2%. Sequenced: Tregs from blood cultured with allogeneic cells. These receptors all stem from a human donor in good health.

This clone is medium-sized in the sample. The gene calls are TRBV11-2 and TRBJ2-7; weak D call: TRBD1 (5 bases). There are 14 residues in the CDR3. V dropped 8 bases and J dropped 3 bases, with 17 bases sitting between them. The germline V gene has CDR1 SGHAT and CDR2 FQNNGV. In nucleotides, the CDR3 is TGTGCCAGCGGGGCGCGGCGACGAAGCTACGAGCAGTACTTC. It is translated as CASGARRRSYEQYF.

Concerning this clone: At one end the junction does not follow the germline gene, possibly because of a read error. This chain connects TRBV4-3 to TRBJ2-7; TRBD1 aligns across 8 bases. Germline CDR1 LGHNA, CDR2 YSLEER. CDR3 length equals 17 residues. The CDR3 is CANSQATGGSSVGEQYF. CDR3 sequence (DNA): TGCGCCAACAGCCAAGCAACAGGGGGAAGTAGTGTCGGCGAGCAGTACTTC.

This clone was seen a single time. The chain combines TRBV5-4 with TRBJ2-5; D remains unclear. The CDR3 totals 12 residues. Germline loops: CDR1 SGHNT, CDR2 YYREEE (reference sequence). Trimming took off 0 bases at V and 7 bases at J, with 7 bases between the two ends. CDR3 amino acids: CASSLGTGTQYF. In DNA form, the CDR3 reads TGTGCCAGCAGCTTGGGGACCGGGACCCAGTACTTC.

By share, this clone counts as medium-sized. The rearrangement uses TRBV11-3 and TRBJ1-1; TRBD1 aligns across 7 bases. Looked up from germline, CDR1 is SGHNT and CDR2 is YENEEA. CDR3 length: 13 amino acids. Trimming cost V 4 bases and J 4 bases; bases outside gene matches: 3. The DNA for the CDR3 is TGTGCCAGCAGCTGGGAGGGGGCCACTGAAGCTTTCTTT. Amino acid sequence: CASSWEGATEAFF.

This clone was detected ten times or more. The gene calls are TRBV19 and TRBJ2-6, with D perhaps matching TRBD1 (6 bases). V lost 0 bases to trimming and J lost 2 bases, with 11 bases between them. CDR3 length equals 17 residues. Looked up from germline, CDR1 is LNHDA and CDR2 is SQIVND (reference sequence). In nucleotides, the CDR3 is TGTGCCAGTAGTATAGATAAGGGGGACGCTGGGGCCAACGTCCTGACTTTC. Translation: CASSIDKGDAGANVLTF. Full variable domain (rest looked up from reference TRBV19 and TRBJ2-6): DGGITQSPKYLFRKEGQNVTLSCEQNLNHDAMYWYRQDPGQGLRLIYYSQIVNDFQKGDIAEGYSVSREKKESFPLTVTSAQKNPTAFYLCASSIDKGDAGANVLTFGAGSRLTVL.

Of note for this clone: Other DNA sequences within the sample encode an identical CDR3. The chain carries TRBV6-1 and TRBJ2-7; TRBD1 might be the D (6 bases). The CDR3 sequence is 14 residues long. Germline loops: CDR1 MNHNS, CDR2 SASEGT. The ends were cut back, 6 bases at V and 1 base at J, with 13 bases in the middle. Written as DNA, the CDR3 is TGTGCCAGCAGCCCGACAGGTTCGTCCTACGAGCAGTACTTC. Its translation: CASSPTGSSYEQYF.